This record concerns one TCR beta chain sequence. The sample belongs to a study of control samples from healthy donors and cancer patients. TCRdb keeps only in-frame clones here, not all; method: immunoSEQ multiplex PCR. The sample has roughly 100,000 clones, just over 90% seen once. The CDR3 is 14 residues long. The V gene's germline CDR1 is SEHNR and CDR2 FQNEAQ (reference sequence). The junction had 5 bases not matched to a gene; V was cut back by 5 bases and J by 9 bases. The rearrangement links TRBV7-9 to TRBJ1-6; 9 nucleotides line up with TRBD1. The specimen sequenced was blood. The TCR originated in a woman under 30 in good health. The CDR3: CASSRDRGGSPLHF. CDR3 DNA: TGTGCCAGCAGCCGAGACAGGGGGGGTTCACCCCTCCACTTT. The full variable domain, its missing parts supplied by reference TRBV7-9 and TRBJ1-6, is DTGVSQNPRHKITKRGQNVTFRCDPISEHNRLYWYRQTLGQGPEFLTYFQNEAQLEKSRLLSDRFSAERPKGSFSTLEIQRTEQGDSAMYLCASSRDRGGSPLHFGNGTRLTVT.